The source of this T cell receptor (beta chain) is a study of shared clonotypes between healthy human individuals. Study-wide findings and caveats: Estimated clonotype richness was generally higher in naive than memory subsets.

The table came from immunoSEQ multiplex PCR; TCRdb's copy has only in-frame clones and leaves some out. The top ten clones hold 34% of a sample with roughly 720,000 clones, less than 95% of them seen once. Regarding this clone: What it binds is unknown.

The sequence came from a man aged 18 to 29 in good health. Some clones in this sample may be carry-over from other donors' samples. The source material was memory CD8+ T cells from PBMCs. As for subset: CD45RO+ cells pooled with CCR7-negative TemRA cells.

The CDR3 loop reads CASKVTGHSGNTIYF. The CDR3 DNA sequence: TGTGCCAGCAAGGTGACAGGGCACTCTGGAAACACCATATATTTT. The chain couples TRBV2 to TRBJ1-3, with TRBD1 identical over 7 bases. Unmatched junction bases numbered 6, after V lost 7 bases and J lost 0 bases. The CDR3 is made up of 15 amino acids. Germline V CDR1 and CDR2: SNHLY, FYNNEI.